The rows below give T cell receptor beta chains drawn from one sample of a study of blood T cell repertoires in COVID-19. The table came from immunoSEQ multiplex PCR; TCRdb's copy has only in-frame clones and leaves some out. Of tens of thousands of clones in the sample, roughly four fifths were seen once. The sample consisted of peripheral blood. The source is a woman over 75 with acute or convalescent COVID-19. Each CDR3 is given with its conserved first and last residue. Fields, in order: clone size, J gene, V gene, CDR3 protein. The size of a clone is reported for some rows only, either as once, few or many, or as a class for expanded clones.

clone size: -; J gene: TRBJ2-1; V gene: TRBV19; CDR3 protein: CASSSDLTAYNEQFF
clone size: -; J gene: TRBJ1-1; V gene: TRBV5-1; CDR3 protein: CASSRLQGNTEAFF
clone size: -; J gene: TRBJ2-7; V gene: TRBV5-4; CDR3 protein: CASSSGLADYEQYF
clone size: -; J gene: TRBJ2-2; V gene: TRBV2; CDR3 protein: CASTRTSGRQAGELFF
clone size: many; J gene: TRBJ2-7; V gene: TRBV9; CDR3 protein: CASSVPRPEDEQYF
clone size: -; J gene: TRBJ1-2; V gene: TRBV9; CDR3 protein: CASSVTDNLYGYTF
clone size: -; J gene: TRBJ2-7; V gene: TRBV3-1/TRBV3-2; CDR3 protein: CASSQGSGGPSYEQYF
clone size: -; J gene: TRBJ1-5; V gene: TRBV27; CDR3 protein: CASSLSITGNGPQHF
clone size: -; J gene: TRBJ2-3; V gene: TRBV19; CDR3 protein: CASSLAGSSTDTQYF
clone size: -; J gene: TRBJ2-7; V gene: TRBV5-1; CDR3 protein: CASAEGGSGYEQYF
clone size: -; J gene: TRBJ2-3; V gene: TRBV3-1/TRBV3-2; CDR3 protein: CASSPFTGSADTQYF
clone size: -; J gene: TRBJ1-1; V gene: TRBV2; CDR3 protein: CASSEARGSTGRVDTEAFF
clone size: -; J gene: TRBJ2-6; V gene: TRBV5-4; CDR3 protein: CASSLPRAGANVLTF
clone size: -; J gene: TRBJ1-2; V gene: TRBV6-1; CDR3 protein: CASSRAGDEIGYTF
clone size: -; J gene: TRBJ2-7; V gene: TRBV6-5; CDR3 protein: CASSYSGSGEYEQYF
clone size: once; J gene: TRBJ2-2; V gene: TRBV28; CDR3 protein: CATVGADTGELFF
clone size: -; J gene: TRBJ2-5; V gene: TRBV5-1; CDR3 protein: CASSPFPPTSGLQETQYF
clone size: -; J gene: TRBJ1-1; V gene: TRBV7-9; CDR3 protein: CASRSGQGTEAFF
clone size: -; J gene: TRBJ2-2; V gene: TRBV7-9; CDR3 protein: CASSLGQLGNTGELFF
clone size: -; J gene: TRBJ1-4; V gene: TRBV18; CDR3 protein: CASSPGAVDEELFF
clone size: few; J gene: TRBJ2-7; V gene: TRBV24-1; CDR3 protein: CATSGRGRRDLDEQYF
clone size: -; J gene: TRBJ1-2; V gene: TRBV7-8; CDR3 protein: CASTNAGTGENGYTF
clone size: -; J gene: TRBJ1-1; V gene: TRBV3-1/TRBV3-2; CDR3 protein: CASSQSPNTEAFF
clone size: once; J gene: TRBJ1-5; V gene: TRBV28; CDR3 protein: CASMPRPQHF
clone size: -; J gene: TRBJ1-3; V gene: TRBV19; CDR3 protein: CASSMGFGGNTIYF
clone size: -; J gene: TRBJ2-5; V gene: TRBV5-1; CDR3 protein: CASSLQDSRVETQYF
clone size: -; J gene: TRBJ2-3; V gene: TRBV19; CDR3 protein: CASSKRTEDTQYF
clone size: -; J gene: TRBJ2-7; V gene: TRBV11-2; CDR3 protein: CASSFLSYEQYF
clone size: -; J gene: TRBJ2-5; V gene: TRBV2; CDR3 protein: CASPDRRRETQYF
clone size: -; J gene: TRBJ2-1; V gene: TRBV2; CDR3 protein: CASRYSGSLNNEQFF
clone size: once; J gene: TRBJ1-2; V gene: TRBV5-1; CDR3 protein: CASSDGQGYGYTF
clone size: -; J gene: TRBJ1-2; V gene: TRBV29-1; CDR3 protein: CSVEDTQGYGYTF
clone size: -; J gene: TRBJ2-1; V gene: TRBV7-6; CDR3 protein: CASSLALGLAGANEQFF
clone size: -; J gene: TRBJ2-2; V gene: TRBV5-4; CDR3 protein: CASSLQGRDTGELFF
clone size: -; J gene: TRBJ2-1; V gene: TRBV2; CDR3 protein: CASRGEITSYNEQFF
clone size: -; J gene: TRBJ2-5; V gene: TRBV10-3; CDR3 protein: CAIRGTSGRDSGETQYF
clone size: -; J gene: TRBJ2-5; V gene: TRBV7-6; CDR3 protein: CASSGFGGRETQYF
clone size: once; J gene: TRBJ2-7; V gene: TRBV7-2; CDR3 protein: CASSFPLAGANEQYF
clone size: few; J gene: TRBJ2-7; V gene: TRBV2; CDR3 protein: CASPPAGGSEQYF
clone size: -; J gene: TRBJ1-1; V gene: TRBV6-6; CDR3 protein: CASSYPLTGGTEAFF
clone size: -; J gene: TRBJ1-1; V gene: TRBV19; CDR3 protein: CASARQGTNTEAFF
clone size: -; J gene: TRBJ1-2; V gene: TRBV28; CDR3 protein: CASRTPGGYTF
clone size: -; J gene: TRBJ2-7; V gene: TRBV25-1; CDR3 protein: CASERDSYEQYF
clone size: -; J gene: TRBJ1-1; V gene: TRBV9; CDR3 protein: CASSVGGREAFF
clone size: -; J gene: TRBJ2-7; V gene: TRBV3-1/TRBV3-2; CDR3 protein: CASSLGLGGSYEQYF
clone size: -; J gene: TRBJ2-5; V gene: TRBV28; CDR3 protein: CASSPPGLAGSQETQYF
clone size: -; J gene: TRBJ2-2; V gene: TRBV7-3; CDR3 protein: CASSLTSDTGELFF
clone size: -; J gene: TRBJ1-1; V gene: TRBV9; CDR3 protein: CASSVSLGGAYTEAFF
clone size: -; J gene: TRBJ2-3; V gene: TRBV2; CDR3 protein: CASSETLLAGGSQYF
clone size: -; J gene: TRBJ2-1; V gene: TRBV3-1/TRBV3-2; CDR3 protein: CASRKTSGGPGYNEQFF
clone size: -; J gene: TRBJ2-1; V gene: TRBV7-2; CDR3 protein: CASSLELASLGNEQFF
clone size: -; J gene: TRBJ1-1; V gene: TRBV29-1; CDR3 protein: CSVVGARTEAFF
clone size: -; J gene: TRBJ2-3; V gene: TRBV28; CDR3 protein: CASSSPQGTDTQYF
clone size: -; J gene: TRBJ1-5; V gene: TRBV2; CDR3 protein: CASTRQSNQPQHF
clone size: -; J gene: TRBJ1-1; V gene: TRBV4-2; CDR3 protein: CASSHSVLQGDGAEAFF
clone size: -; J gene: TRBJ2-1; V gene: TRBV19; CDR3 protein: CASSIAGTSGRAGKGTEQFF
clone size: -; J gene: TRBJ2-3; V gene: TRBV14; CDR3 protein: CASSRGLAGGPSTDTQYF